Listed below are T cell receptor beta chains from one sample, sequenced in a study of naive and memory T cell subsets. A single record per CDR3 protein comes from TCRdb applying MiXCR to the UMI-ligation and nested PCR reads. The table lists around 160,000 distinct CDR3 sequences, 15% to 20% of them singletons. Source material: naive CD4+ T cells from blood. These receptors came from a human donor in good health. The CDR3 runs from the conserved cysteine through the conserved F or W. A D gene is named only where the DNA matches it firmly. Not all rows give a size; the values are once, few, many and, for expanded clones, a class.

TRBJ2-6	-	TRBV7-9	TRBD2	TGTGCCAGCGGGCTAGCGGGAGCCGGGGCCAACGTCCTGACTTTC	CASGLAGAGANVLTF
TRBJ2-7	-	TRBV30	-	TGTGCCTGGAGCGGTGCCGCGGGGAGCTCCTACGAGCAGTACTTC	CAWSGAAGSSYEQYF
TRBJ1-5	-	TRBV6-5	-	TGTGCCAGCAGTTCGGACGGTATTAGCAATCAGCCCCAGCATTTT	CASSSDGISNQPQHF
TRBJ2-3	-	TRBV29-1	TRBD1	TGCAGCGCTCGACAGGGTAGCACAGATACGCAGTATTTT	CSARQGSTDTQYF
TRBJ2-7	few	TRBV6-1	-	TGTGCCAGCAGTGAATCTGGCAGCTACGAGCAGTACTTC	CASSESGSYEQYF
TRBJ2-7	few	TRBV2	-	TGTGCCAGCACGGGGACCATCGAGCAGTACTTC	CASTGTIEQYF
TRBJ2-1	few	TRBV20-1	-	TGCAGTGCTAGCGGGAGCGGATCCTACAATGAGCAGTTCTTC	CSASGSGSYNEQFF
TRBJ2-2	many	TRBV5-1	TRBD2	TGCGCCAGCAGGCTTAGCGGGCTGCACACCGGGGAGCTGTTTTTT	CASRLSGLHTGELFF
TRBJ2-1	many	TRBV19	-	TGTGCCAGTAGTCCCCAGGCGTACTACAATGAGCAGTTCTTC	CASSPQAYYNEQFF
TRBJ1-5	-	TRBV6-2/TRBV6-3	-	TGTGCCAGCAGTTACAGGTGGGGCAGCGATCAGCCCCAGCATTTT	CASSYRWGSDQPQHF
TRBJ2-7	-	TRBV28	TRBD2	TGTGCCAGCAGTTTAGGGTCAGCGGGAGGAGCCTGGTCACACGAGCAGTACTTC	CASSLGSAGGAWSHEQYF
TRBJ2-3	-	TRBV7-2	TRBD1	TGTGCCAGCAGCTTAGCCCCGGGACAGGGGGTTACGGCAGATACGCAGTATTTT	CASSLAPGQGVTADTQYF
TRBJ1-1	few	TRBV20-1	TRBD1	TGCAGTGCTAGAGCCCCGGGACAGGGGACTTACACTGAAGCTTTCTTT	CSARAPGQGTYTEAFF
TRBJ2-3	-	TRBV7-2	-	TGTGCCAGCAGCTTGGGAACGGGAAACCGAAGAAATACGCAGTATTTT	CASSLGTGNRRNTQYF
TRBJ1-2	few	TRBV5-1	-	TGCGCCAGCAGCTTTGGAGCAGGGGTAGGCTACACCTTC	CASSFGAGVGYTF
TRBJ1-1	few	TRBV29-1	TRBD1	TGCAGCGTTGTGGGGACAGGGGGCACTGAAGCTTTCTTT	CSVVGTGGTEAFF
TRBJ2-3	-	TRBV11-2	-	TGTGCCAGCAGCTTAAAGGATACGCAGTATTTT	CASSLKDTQYF
TRBJ2-2	-	TRBV11-1	-	TGTGCCAGCAGCCGCCAGGTGTCCCAACTCGCCGGGGAGCTGTTTTTT	CASSRQVSQLAGELFF
TRBJ2-4	few	TRBV7-3	TRBD2	TGTGCCAGCAGAAGGGGACTAGCCCCAAACATTCAGTACTTC	CASRRGLAPNIQYF
TRBJ2-3	-	TRBV20-1	-	TGCAGTGCTGGTAGCGGAGACACAGATACGCAGTATTTT	CSAGSGDTDTQYF
TRBJ2-5	few	TRBV20-1	-	TGCAGTGCGGGCCCAAACAGGGAACCTAGGGAGACCCAGTACTTC	CSAGPNREPRETQYF
TRBJ2-7	-	TRBV3-1	-	TGTGCCAGCAGCCAAGGGGCCCAGGGCGTCAACGAGCAGTACTTC	CASSQGAQGVNEQYF
TRBJ2-5	many	TRBV11-2	TRBD2	TGTGCCAGCAGCCGGACTAGCGGACAACAAGAGACCCAGTACTTC	CASSRTSGQQETQYF
TRBJ2-7	many	TRBV12-3/TRBV12-4	TRBD2	TGTGCCAGCACTCTAGAGACTAGCGGCTCCTACGAGCAGTACTTC	CASTLETSGSYEQYF
TRBJ2-1	-	TRBV6-2/TRBV6-3	TRBD2	TGTGCCAGCAATCCAAAGGGGCAGTCCTTACTAGCGGGAGACAATGAGCAGTTCTTC	CASNPKGQSLLAGDNEQFF
TRBJ1-2	few	TRBV11-2	-	TGTGCCAGCAGCTTACCCGAAACGAGAAGGTCGTCCTTC	CASSLPETRRSSF
TRBJ2-5	many	TRBV5-1	-	TGCGCCAGCAGCTTGGGACAGACACAAGAGACCCAGTACTTC	CASSLGQTQETQYF
TRBJ2-1	few	TRBV11-3	-	TGTGCCAGCAGTTTGGGGCCGTACAATGAGCAGTTCTTC	CASSLGPYNEQFF
TRBJ2-1	-	TRBV12-3/TRBV12-4	-	TGTGCCAGCAGTTATTTTGCGGTGCTCAATGAGCAGTTCTTC	CASSYFAVLNEQFF
TRBJ1-4	-	TRBV5-4	-	TGTGCCAGCAGTCGGAACAGGGATGGACTGTTTTTT	CASSRNRDGLFF
TRBJ2-3	-	TRBV7-8	-	TGTGCCAGCAGCTTATCTTACACAGATACGCAGTATTTT	CASSLSYTDTQYF
TRBJ2-7	-	TRBV2	-	TGTGCCAGCAGTGCTTACCGAGAGCGCCCGAGGGACGAGCAGTACTTC	CASSAYRERPRDEQYF
TRBJ2-1	-	TRBV5-1	-	TGCGCCAGCAGCTTGGACCGGGAGTTACGTTACAATGAGCAGTTCTTC	CASSLDRELRYNEQFF
TRBJ2-3	many	TRBV20-1	TRBD2	TGCAGTGCTAGACCGAGCGGGAGGCGGACAGATACGCAGTATTTT	CSARPSGRRTDTQYF
TRBJ1-5	few	TRBV5-4	-	TGTGCCAGCAGCTTCCAGGAGGCACGGCCCCAGCATTTT	CASSFQEARPQHF
TRBJ2-1	-	TRBV5-1	-	TGCGCCAGCAGCTTGGAAGGTAGGGGGTTCAATGACAATGAGCAGTTCTTC	CASSLEGRGFNDNEQFF
TRBJ2-7	-	TRBV13	-	TGTGCCAGCAGCTTAAGGCCAGCCCGTTACTACGAGCAGTACTTC	CASSLRPARYYEQYF
TRBJ2-3	-	TRBV30	-	TGTGCCTGGAGTGTCGCTGGAGATACGCAGTATTTT	CAWSVAGDTQYF
TRBJ2-7	many	TRBV18	-	TGTGCCAGCTCACCGGCTCCAGGGTTCAACGAGCAGTACTTC	CASSPAPGFNEQYF
TRBJ1-4	few	TRBV28	TRBD1	TGTGCCAGCAGAAGGACAGGTTCTGAAAAACTGTTTTTT	CASRRTGSEKLFF
TRBJ2-7	few	TRBV2	TRBD1	TGTGCCAGCAGACAGGGGGAAGGGAACGAGCAGTACTTC	CASRQGEGNEQYF
TRBJ2-7	few	TRBV2	-	TGTGCCAGCCGCCCGCGGGTACGAAGCTCCTACGAGCAGTACTTC	CASRPRVRSSYEQYF
TRBJ2-1	few	TRBV5-1	-	TGCGCCAGCAGCTTGGTAGGCGGGTCCAATGAGCAGTTCTTC	CASSLVGGSNEQFF
TRBJ1-4	-	TRBV2	-	TGTGCCAGCAGTGATGGCAAGGCCGAGGAAAAACTGTTTTTT	CASSDGKAEEKLFF
TRBJ2-3	-	TRBV3-1	-	TGTGCCAGCAGCCAAGTTTTCCGGGTGAGCACAGATACGCAGTATTTT	CASSQVFRVSTDTQYF
TRBJ2-6	few	TRBV12-3/TRBV12-4	-	TGTGCCAGCAGTGAGGGCCCAACCTCTGGGGCCAACGTCCTGACTTTC	CASSEGPTSGANVLTF
TRBJ2-7	-	TRBV15	TRBD2	TGTGCCACCAGCAGAGATCGAGCGGGAGAAGTCCACGAGCAGTACTTC	CATSRDRAGEVHEQYF
TRBJ2-3	-	TRBV11-2	-	TGTGCCAGCAGCTTAGCAGGGATAAGCACAGATACGCAGTATTTT	CASSLAGISTDTQYF
TRBJ2-5	many	TRBV28	-	TGTGCCAGCAGCCGAGCTGGGCCGAGGACCCAGTACTTC	CASSRAGPRTQYF